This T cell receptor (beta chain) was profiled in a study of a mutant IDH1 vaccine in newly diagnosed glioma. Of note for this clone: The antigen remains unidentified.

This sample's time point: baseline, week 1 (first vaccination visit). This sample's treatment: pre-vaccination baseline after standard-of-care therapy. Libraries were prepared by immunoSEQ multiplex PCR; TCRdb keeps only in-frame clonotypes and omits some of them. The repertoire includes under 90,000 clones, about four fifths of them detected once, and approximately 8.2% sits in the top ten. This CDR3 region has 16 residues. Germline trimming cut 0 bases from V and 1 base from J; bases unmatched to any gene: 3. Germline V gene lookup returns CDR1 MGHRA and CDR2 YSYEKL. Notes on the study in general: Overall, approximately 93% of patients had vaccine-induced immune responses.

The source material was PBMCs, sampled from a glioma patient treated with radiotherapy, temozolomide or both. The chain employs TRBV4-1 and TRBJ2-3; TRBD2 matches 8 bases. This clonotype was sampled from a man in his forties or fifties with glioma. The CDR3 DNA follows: TGCGCCAGCAGCCAAGAAGGAGCGGGGGGCACAGATACGCAGTATTTT. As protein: CASSQEGAGGTDTQYF.